The T cell receptor beta chain described here comes from a study of T cell repertoires in cytomegalovirus infection. Study as a whole: Indicated by public TCR beta signatures were CMV infection and matching HLA type. General observations from the study: Summed frequency of public TCR beta families distinguished CMV carriers with the relevant HLA.

Germline CDR1 reads SGHDT; CDR2 reads YYEEEE. The V and J ends lost 5 bases and 0 bases respectively, with 12 bases between them. The CDR3 is 15 residues long. Each CDR3 protein gets one entry after TCRdb re-called the reads with MiXCR. The table lists 680,000 or so distinct CDR3 sequences, approximately 33% of them singletons. On this clonotype: As yet, its antigen is unknown.

The clonotype comes from a human donor in good health (CMV status not recorded). Some clones in this sample may be carry-over from other donors' samples. This chain connects TRBV5-6 to TRBJ1-5; D gene uncertain. This material consisted of cultured PBMCs, taken from culture after CMV antigen stimulation. DNA for the CDR3: TGTGCCAGCAGTAGATATAGGGTTAGCAATCAGCCCCAGCATTTT. Protein: CASSRYRVSNQPQHF.